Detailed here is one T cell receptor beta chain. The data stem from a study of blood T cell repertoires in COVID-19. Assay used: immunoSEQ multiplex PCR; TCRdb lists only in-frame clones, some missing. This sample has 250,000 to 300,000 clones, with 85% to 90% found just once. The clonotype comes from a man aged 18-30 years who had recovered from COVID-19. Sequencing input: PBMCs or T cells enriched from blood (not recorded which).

The CDR3 sequence: CASSPLGQGRYEQYF. The DNA of the CDR3 is TGTGCCAGCAGCCCCTTGGGACAGGGGCGATACGAGCAGTACTTC. This rearrangement joins TRBV14 to TRBJ2-7; TRBD1 matches at 10 bases. The germline V gene encodes CDR1 SGHDN and CDR2 FVKESK. J gave up 4 bases and V 4 bases, and 7 bases lay outside the gene matches. The CDR3 loop spans 15 amino acids.